Listed below are T cell receptor beta chains from one sample, sequenced in a study of response to subunit inactivated influenza vaccine. Using its own MiXCR run on the RT-PCR reads, TCRdb lists one record per CDR3 protein. The table includes some 500,000 distinct CDR3 sequences, about 15% detected once. The source was CD4+ T cells sorted from PBMCs, collected 23 to 25 months after vaccination. All receptors come from a man aged 50-75 years who received an inactivated influenza vaccine. CDR3s include the opening cysteine and the closing phenylalanine or tryptophan. The order of the fields is V gene, J gene, clone size, D gene, CDR3 DNA, CDR3 protein. A D gene is named only where the DNA matches it firmly. The size field is filled for only some rows; it gives once, few, many or a size class.

v_gene: TRBV29-1; j_gene: TRBJ2-2; abundance: -; d_gene: TRBD2; CDR3nt: TGCAGCGGGACTAGCGGGGGAATTCTGGGGGAGCTGTTTTTT; CDR3aa: CSGTSGGILGELFF
v_gene: TRBV7-9; j_gene: TRBJ2-5; abundance: few; d_gene: -; CDR3nt: TGTGCCAGCAGCTTAGCGACGGGCAGTCAAGAGACCCAGTACTTC; CDR3aa: CASSLATGSQETQYF
v_gene: TRBV5-1; j_gene: TRBJ1-1; abundance: few; d_gene: -; CDR3nt: TGCGCCAGCAGCCCGAACAGGAACTCCGTTAACACTGAAGCTTTCTTT; CDR3aa: CASSPNRNSVNTEAFF
v_gene: TRBV12-3/TRBV12-4; j_gene: TRBJ2-5; abundance: many; d_gene: -; CDR3nt: TGTGCCAGCAGCTTGTCGCCAGGGGAAGAGACCCAGTACTTC; CDR3aa: CASSLSPGEETQYF
v_gene: TRBV7-9; j_gene: TRBJ2-3; abundance: few; d_gene: TRBD1; CDR3nt: TGTGCCAGCAGCTCCGGCAGGGGGCTACACACAGATACGCAGTATTTT; CDR3aa: CASSSGRGLHTDTQYF
v_gene: TRBV5-1; j_gene: TRBJ1-1; abundance: few; d_gene: TRBD1; CDR3nt: TGCGCCAGCAGCTTGAGAAGGACAGGGGGAAAGAACACTGAAGCTTTCTTT; CDR3aa: CASSLRRTGGKNTEAFF
v_gene: TRBV20-1; j_gene: TRBJ1-1; abundance: few; d_gene: TRBD1; CDR3nt: TGCAGTGCTAACAGGGGAATGAACACTGAAGCTTTCTTT; CDR3aa: CSANRGMNTEAFF
v_gene: TRBV10-3; j_gene: TRBJ2-3; abundance: -; d_gene: -; CDR3nt: TGTGCCACCTCGGGACCAAGCACAGATACGCAGTATTTT; CDR3aa: CATSGPSTDTQYF
v_gene: TRBV12-3/TRBV12-4; j_gene: TRBJ1-4; abundance: many; d_gene: -; CDR3nt: TGTGCCAGCAGTACGGGGGGACGATATGAAAAACTGTTTTTT; CDR3aa: CASSTGGRYEKLFF
v_gene: TRBV7-2; j_gene: TRBJ2-5; abundance: few; d_gene: -; CDR3nt: TGTGCCAGCAGCAGGGGTGCAGATCAAGAGACCCAGTACTTC; CDR3aa: CASSRGADQETQYF
v_gene: TRBV4-2; j_gene: TRBJ2-1; abundance: many; d_gene: TRBD2; CDR3nt: TGTGCCAGCAGCCAAGGGAGCGGGAGTTACAATGAGCAGTTCTTC; CDR3aa: CASSQGSGSYNEQFF
v_gene: TRBV10-3; j_gene: TRBJ2-4; abundance: -; d_gene: TRBD2; CDR3nt: TGTGCCATCAGTGAAGATAGCGGGGGGGCGAATAACATTCAGTACTTC; CDR3aa: CAISEDSGGANNIQYF
v_gene: TRBV6-5; j_gene: TRBJ2-1; abundance: -; d_gene: TRBD2; CDR3nt: TGTGCCAGCAGTTACACGAGCGGGACCTCCTACAATGAGCAGTTCTTC; CDR3aa: CASSYTSGTSYNEQFF
v_gene: TRBV12-3/TRBV12-4; j_gene: TRBJ1-2; abundance: few; d_gene: TRBD1; CDR3nt: TGTGCCAGCAGCTTGGGGACAGGGGATGGCTACACCTTC; CDR3aa: CASSLGTGDGYTF
v_gene: TRBV20-1; j_gene: TRBJ2-7; abundance: -; d_gene: TRBD2; CDR3nt: TGCAGTGCTAGAGAGCCGGGACTATCTTACTACGAGCAGTACTTC; CDR3aa: CSAREPGLSYYEQYF
v_gene: TRBV4-2; j_gene: TRBJ2-7; abundance: few; d_gene: TRBD1; CDR3nt: TGTGCCAGCAGCCAAGAGGGCGGACAGGGGAGGTACTACGAGCAGTACTTC; CDR3aa: CASSQEGGQGRYYEQYF
v_gene: TRBV18; j_gene: TRBJ1-1; abundance: -; d_gene: -; CDR3nt: TGTGCCAGCTCCCGGGTACGGATGAACACTGAAGCTTTCTTT; CDR3aa: CASSRVRMNTEAFF
v_gene: TRBV5-1; j_gene: TRBJ2-7; abundance: -; d_gene: TRBD2; CDR3nt: TGCGCCAGCAGCACCCGGACTAGCGGGGCGACCTCCTACGAGCAGTACTTC; CDR3aa: CASSTRTSGATSYEQYF
v_gene: TRBV5-1; j_gene: TRBJ2-2; abundance: -; d_gene: -; CDR3nt: TGCGCCAGCAGTGCGCCGGGCAGGACGAACACCGGGGAGCTGTTTTTT; CDR3aa: CASSAPGRTNTGELFF
v_gene: TRBV3-1; j_gene: TRBJ1-5; abundance: few; d_gene: TRBD1; CDR3nt: TGTGCCAGCAGCCAAGATTTGGGACAGGGCACTCAGCCCCAGCATTTT; CDR3aa: CASSQDLGQGTQPQHF
v_gene: TRBV7-9; j_gene: TRBJ2-7; abundance: -; d_gene: TRBD1; CDR3nt: TGTGCCAGCAGCTCAGGACAGGGGGCCTTCTACGAGCAGTACTTC; CDR3aa: CASSSGQGAFYEQYF
v_gene: TRBV7-9; j_gene: TRBJ1-2; abundance: few; d_gene: -; CDR3nt: TGTGCCAGCAGCCCTACGGGCGGGGATGGCTACACCTTC; CDR3aa: CASSPTGGDGYTF